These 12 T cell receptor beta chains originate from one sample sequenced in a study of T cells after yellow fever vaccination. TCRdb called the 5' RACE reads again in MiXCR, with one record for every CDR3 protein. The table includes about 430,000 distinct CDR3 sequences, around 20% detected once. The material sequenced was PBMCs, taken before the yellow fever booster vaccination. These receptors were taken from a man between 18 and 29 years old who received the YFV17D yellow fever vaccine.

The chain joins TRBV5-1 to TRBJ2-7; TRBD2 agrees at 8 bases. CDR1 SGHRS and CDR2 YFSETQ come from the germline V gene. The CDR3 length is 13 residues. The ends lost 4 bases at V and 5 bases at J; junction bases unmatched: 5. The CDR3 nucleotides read TGCGCCAGCAGCCCGCGGGAGGCCCACGAGCAGTACTTC. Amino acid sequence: CASSPREAHEQYF.

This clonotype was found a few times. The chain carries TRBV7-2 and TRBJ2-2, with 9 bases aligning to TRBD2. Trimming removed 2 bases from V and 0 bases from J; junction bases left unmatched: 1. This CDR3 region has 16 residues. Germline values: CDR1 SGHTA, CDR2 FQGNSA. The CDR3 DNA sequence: TGTGCCAGCAGCTTAAGACTAGCGGCGAACACCGGGGAGCTGTTTTTT. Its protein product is CASSLRLAANTGELFF. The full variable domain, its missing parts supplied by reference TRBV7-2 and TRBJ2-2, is GAGVSQSPSNKVTEKGKDVELRCDPISGHTALYWYRQSLGQGLEFLIYFQGNSAPDKSGLPSDRFSAERTGGSVSTLTIQRTQQEDSAVYLCASSLRLAANTGELFFGEGSRLTVL.

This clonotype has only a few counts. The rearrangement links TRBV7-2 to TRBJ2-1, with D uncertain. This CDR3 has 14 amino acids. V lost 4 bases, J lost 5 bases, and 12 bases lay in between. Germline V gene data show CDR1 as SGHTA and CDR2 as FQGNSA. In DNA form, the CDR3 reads TGTGCCAGCAGCTACCAGACTGGAGACAATGAGCAGTTCTTC. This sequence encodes CASSYQTGDNEQFF.

CDR3 residues: CASSLAGITDTQYF. CDR3 sequence (DNA): TGCGCCAGCAGCTTGGCTGGGATCACAGATACGCAGTATTTT. This chain uses TRBV5-1 with TRBJ2-3; D is ambiguous. V was trimmed by 0 bases and J by 2 bases, leaving 7 bases between them. Germline CDR1 reads SGHRS; CDR2 reads YFSETQ. This CDR3 region has 14 residues.

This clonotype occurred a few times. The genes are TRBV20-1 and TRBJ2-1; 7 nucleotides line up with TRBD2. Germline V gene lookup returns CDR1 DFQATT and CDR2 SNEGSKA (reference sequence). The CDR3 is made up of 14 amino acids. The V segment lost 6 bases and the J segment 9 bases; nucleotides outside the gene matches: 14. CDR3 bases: TGCAGTGCCACCCATCCAACTAGGGAGGGTGAGCAGTTCTTC. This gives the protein CSATHPTREGEQFF.

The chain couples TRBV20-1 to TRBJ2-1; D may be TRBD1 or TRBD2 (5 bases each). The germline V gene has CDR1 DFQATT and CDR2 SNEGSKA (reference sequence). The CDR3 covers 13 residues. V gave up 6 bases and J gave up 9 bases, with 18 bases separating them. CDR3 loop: CSATGPEFGEQFF. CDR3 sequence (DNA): TGCAGTGCCACGGGACCCGAATTTGGTGAGCAGTTCTTC.

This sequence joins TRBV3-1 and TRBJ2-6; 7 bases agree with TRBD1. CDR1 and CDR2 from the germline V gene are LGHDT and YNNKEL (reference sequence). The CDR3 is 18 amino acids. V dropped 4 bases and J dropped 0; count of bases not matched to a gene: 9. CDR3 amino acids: CASSPEPGQLSGANVLTF. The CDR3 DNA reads TGTGCCAGCAGCCCCGAGCCGGGACAGCTCTCTGGGGCCAACGTCCTGACTTTC.

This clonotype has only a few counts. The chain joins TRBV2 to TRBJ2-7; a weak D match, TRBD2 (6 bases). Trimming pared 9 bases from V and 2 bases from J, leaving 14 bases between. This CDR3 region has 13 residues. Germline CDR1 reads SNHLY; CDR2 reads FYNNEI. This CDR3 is CASRRDRTYEQYF. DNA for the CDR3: TGTGCCAGTCGGCGGGACCGAACCTACGAGCAGTACTTC. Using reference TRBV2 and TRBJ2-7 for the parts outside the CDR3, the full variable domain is EPEVTQTPSHQVTQMGQEVILRCVPISNHLYFYWYRQILGQKVEFLVSFYNNEISEKSEIFDDQFSVERPDGSNFTLKIRSTKLEDSAMYFCASRRDRTYEQYFGPGTRLTVT.

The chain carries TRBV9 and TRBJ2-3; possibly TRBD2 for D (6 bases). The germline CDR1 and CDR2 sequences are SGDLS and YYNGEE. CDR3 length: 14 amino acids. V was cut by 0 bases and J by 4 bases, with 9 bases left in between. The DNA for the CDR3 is TGTGCCAGCAGCGTAGGACTAGTCGCAGATACGCAGTATTTT. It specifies CASSVGLVADTQYF.

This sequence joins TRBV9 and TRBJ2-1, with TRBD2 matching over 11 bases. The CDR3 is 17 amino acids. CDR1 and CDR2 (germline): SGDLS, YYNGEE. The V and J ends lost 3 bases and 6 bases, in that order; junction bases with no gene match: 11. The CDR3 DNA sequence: TGTGCCAGCAGCGGACTAGCGGGGACCTCCCGGGGCAATGAGCAGTTCTTC. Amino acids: CASSGLAGTSRGNEQFF.

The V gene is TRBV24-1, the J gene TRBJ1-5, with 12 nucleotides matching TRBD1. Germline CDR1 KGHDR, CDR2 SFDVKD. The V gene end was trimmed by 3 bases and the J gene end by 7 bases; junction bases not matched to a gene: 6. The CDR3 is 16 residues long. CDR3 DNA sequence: TGTGCCACCAGTGATAGCGGGACAGGGGGCCGCCAGCCCCAGCATTTT. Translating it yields CATSDSGTGGRQPQHF.

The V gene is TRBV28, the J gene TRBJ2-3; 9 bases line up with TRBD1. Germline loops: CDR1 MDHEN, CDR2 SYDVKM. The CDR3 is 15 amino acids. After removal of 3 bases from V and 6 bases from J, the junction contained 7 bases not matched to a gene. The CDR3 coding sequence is TGTGCCAGCAGTTTTTCGACAGGGGGTGCGGATACGCAGTATTTT. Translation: CASSFSTGGADTQYF.